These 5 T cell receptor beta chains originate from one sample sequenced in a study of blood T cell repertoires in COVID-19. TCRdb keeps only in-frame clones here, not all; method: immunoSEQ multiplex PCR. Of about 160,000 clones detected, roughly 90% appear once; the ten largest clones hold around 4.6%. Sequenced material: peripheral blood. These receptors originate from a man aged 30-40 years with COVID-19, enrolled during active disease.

The DNA for the CDR3 is TGTGCCAGCAGTCAGACAGGGGCCTATGGCTACACCTTC. Amino acid sequence: CASSQTGAYGYTF. The V and J genes are TRBV12-3 or TRBV12-4 and TRBJ1-2; TRBD1 matches at 8 bases. The CDR3 totals 13 residues. J was trimmed by 4 bases and V by 5 bases; bases with no gene match: 3.

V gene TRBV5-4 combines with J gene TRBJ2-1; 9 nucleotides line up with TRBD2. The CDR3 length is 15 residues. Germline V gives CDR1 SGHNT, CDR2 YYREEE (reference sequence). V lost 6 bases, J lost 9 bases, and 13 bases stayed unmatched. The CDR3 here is CASTTLGGGAREQFF. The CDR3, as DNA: TGTGCCAGCACCACTTTAGGCGGGGGGGCTCGTGAGCAGTTCTTC.

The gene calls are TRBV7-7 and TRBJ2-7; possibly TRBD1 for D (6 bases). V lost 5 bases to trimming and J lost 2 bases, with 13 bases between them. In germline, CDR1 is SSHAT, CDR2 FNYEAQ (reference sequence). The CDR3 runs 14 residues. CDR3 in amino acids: CASSPQGLTYEQYF. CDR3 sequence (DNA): TGTGCCAGCAGCCCCCAGGGGCTCACCTACGAGCAGTACTTC. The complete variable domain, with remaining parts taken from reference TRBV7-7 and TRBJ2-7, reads GAGVSQSPRYKVTKRGQDVTLRCDPISSHATLYWYQQALGQGPEFLTYFNYEAQPDKSGLPSDRFSAERPEGSISTLTIQRTEQRDSAMYRCASSPQGLTYEQYFGPGTRLTVT.

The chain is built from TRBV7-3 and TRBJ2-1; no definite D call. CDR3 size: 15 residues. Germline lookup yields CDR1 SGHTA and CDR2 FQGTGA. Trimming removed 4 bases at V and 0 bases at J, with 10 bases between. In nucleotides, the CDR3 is TGTGCCAGCAGCTCTTACTCAAGCTCCTACAATGAGCAGTTCTTC. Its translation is CASSSYSSSYNEQFF.

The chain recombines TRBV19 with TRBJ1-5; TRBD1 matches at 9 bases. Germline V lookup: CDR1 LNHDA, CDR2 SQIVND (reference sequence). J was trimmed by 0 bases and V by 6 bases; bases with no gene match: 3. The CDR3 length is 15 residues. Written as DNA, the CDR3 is TGTGCCAGTAGGGACAGGGGTTATAGCAATCAGCCCCAGCATTTT. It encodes CASRDRGYSNQPQHF.